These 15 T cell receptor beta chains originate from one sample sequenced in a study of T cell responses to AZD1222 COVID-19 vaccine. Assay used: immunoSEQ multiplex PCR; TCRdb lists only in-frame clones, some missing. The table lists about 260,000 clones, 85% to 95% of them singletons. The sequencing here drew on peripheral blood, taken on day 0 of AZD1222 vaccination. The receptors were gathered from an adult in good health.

As DNA, the CDR3 is TGTGCCAGCAGCGAACTAGCGGCGCCCGACAATGAGCAGTTCTTC. Translating gives CASSELAAPDNEQFF. V is TRBV9 and J is TRBJ2-1; 8 nucleotides match TRBD2. The CDR3 contains 15 residues. V trimming: 3 bases; J trimming: 5 bases; junction bases outside the gene matches: 7. Germline V gene sequence: CDR1 SGDLS, CDR2 YYNGEE.

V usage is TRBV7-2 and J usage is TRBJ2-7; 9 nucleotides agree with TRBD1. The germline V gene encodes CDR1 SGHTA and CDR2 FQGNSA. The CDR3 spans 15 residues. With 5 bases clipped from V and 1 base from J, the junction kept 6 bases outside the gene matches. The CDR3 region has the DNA TGTGCCAGCAGCCCTAGGACAGGGGCATCCTACGAGCAGTACTTC. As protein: CASSPRTGASYEQYF.

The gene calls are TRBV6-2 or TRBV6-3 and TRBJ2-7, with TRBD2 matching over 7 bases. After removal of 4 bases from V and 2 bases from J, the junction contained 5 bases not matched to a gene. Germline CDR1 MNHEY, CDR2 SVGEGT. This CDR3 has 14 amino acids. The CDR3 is CASSFPSGTYEQYF. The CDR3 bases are TGTGCCAGCAGTTTCCCGAGCGGGACCTACGAGCAGTACTTC.

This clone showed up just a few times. The CDR3 region is CASSQEVARQPQHF. In nucleotides, the CDR3 is TGTGCCAGCAGCCAAGAGGTCGCCCGGCAGCCCCAGCATTTT. The genes are TRBV4-2 and TRBJ1-5; D is undetermined. The V end lost 0 bases, the J end lost 7 bases, and 10 bases lay between the germline ends. The CDR3 covers 14 residues. The germline V gene encodes CDR1 LGHNA and CDR2 YNFKEQ.

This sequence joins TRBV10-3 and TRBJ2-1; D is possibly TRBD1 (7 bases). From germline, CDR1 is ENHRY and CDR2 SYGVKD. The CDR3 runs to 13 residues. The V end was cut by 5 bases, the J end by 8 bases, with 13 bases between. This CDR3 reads CAISPDRRDEQFF. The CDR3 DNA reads TGTGCCATCAGTCCGGACAGGAGGGATGAGCAGTTCTTC.

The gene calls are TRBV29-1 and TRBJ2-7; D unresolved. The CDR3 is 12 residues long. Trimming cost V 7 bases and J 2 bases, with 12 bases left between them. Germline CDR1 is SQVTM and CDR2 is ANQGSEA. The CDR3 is CSDVINTYEQYF. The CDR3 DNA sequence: TGCAGCGATGTCATCAACACCTACGAGCAGTACTTC.

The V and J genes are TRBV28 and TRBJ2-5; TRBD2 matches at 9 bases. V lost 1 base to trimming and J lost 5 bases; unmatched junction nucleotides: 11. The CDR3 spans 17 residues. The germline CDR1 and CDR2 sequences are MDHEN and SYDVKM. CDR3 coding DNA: TGTGCCAGCAGTTTATCGGCTAGCGGGGACCTGGAGGAGACCCAGTACTTC. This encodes CASSLSASGDLEETQYF. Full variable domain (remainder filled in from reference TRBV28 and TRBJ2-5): DVKVTQSSRYLVKRTGEKVFLECVQDMDHENMFWYRQDPGLGLRLIYFSYDVKMKEKGDIPEGYSVSREKKERFSLILESASTNQTSMYLCASSLSASGDLEETQYFGPGTRLLVL.

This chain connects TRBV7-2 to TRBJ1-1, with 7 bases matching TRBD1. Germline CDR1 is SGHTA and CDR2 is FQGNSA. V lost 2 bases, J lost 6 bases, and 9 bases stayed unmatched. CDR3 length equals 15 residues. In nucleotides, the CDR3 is TGTGCCAGCAGCTTAAATGCAGGGGGTTACGCTGAAGCTTTCTTT. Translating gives CASSLNAGGYAEAFF.

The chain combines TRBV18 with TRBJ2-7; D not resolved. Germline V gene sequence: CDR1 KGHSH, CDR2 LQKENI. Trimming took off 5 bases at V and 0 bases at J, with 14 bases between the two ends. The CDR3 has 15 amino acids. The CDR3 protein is CASSGSAASSYEQYF. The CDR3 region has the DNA TGTGCCAGCTCAGGATCGGCGGCCAGCTCCTACGAGCAGTACTTC. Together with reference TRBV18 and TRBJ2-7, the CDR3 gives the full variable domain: NAGVMQNPRHLVRRRGQEARLRCSPMKGHSHVYWYRQLPEEGLKFMVYLQKENIIDESGMPKERFSAEFPKEGPSILRIQQVVRGDSAAYFCASSGSAASSYEQYFGPGTRLTVT.

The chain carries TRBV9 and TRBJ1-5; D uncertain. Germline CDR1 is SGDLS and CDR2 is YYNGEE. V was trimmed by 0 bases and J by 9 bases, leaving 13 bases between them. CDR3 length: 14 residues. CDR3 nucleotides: TGTGCCAGCAGCGTAGAGGGTCAGCTGGCGCCCCAGCATTTT. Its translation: CASSVEGQLAPQHF.

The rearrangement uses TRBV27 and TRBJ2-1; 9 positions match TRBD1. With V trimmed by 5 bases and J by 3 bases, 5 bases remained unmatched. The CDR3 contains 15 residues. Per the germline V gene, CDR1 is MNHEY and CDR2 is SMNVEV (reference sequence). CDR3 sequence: CASSPRDRVYNEQFF. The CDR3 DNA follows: TGTGCCAGCAGTCCTCGGGACAGGGTCTACAATGAGCAGTTCTTC.

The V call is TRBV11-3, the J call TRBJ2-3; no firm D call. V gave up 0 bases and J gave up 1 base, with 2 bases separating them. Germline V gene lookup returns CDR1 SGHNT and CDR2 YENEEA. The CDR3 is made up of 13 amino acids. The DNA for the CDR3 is TGTGCCAGCAGCTTAGATCGCACAGATACGCAGTATTTT. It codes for CASSLDRTDTQYF.

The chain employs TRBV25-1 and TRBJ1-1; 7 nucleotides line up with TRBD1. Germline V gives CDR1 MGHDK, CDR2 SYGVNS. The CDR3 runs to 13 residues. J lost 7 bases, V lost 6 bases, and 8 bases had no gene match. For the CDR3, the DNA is TGTGCCAGCAGCAATCGACAGGGACTTGAAGCTTTCTTT. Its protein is CASSNRQGLEAFF. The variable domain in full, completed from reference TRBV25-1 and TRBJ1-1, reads EADIYQTPRYLVIGTGKKITLECSQTMGHDKMYWYQQDPGMELHLIHYSYGVNSTEKGDLSSESTVSRIRTEHFPLTLESARPSHTSQYLCASSNRQGLEAFFGQGTRLTVV.

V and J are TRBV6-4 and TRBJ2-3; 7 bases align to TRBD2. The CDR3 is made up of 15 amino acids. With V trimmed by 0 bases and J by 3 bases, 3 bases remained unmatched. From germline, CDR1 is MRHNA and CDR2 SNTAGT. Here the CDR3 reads CASSDSGLWTDTQYF. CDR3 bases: TGTGCCAGCAGTGACTCGGGACTATGGACAGATACGCAGTATTTT.

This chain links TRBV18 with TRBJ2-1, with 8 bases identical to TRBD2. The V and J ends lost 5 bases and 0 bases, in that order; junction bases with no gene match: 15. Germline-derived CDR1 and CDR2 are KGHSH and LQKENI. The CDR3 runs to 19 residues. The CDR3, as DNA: TGTGCCAGCTCAGGTCTAGCGGGTCCCCAGATTAACTCCTACAATGAGCAGTTCTTC. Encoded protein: CASSGLAGPQINSYNEQFF.